This T cell receptor (beta chain) was identified during a study of blood T cell repertoires in COVID-19. Original processing notes: Nucleated cell number was recorded as an estimate derived from reference gene primer amplification. Method: immunoSEQ multiplex PCR; TCRdb's copy keeps in-frame clones and lacks some. From that table come the V and J calls and clone size; the DNA was used to work out D and trimming. The sample includes 70,000 or so clones, 70% to 90% of them seen just once. The germline V gene has CDR1 SEHNR and CDR2 FQNEAQ (reference sequence). The CDR3 consists of 15 residues. V gave up 4 bases and J gave up 6 bases, with 18 bases separating them.

The chain links TRBV7-9 to TRBJ1-2; tentatively, D is TRBD1 (6 bases). The specimen sequenced was peripheral blood. The TCR comes from a woman of 80 years or more with active COVID-19. CDR3 DNA: TGTGCCAGCAGCTCCACGGCCCTGCAGGGGAATGGCTACACCTTC. This translates into CASSSTALQGNGYTF.